This T cell receptor beta chain was documented in a study of technical replicates of blood from a handful of donors. Using immunoSEQ multiplex PCR, the repertoire was profiled, and TCRdb retains in-frame clones only, with some absent. The table shows tens of thousands of clones, with 93% occurring only once. This TCR derives from a human donor in good health. Sequencing was done on a sample of T cells isolated from PBMCs.

CDR3 region: CASSPVSVSTGELFF. The CDR3 DNA sequence: TGCGCCAGCAGCCCTGTGAGCGTGAGTACCGGGGAGCTGTTTTTT. The V gene is TRBV5-1, the J gene TRBJ2-2; D not certain. V was shortened by 4 bases and J by 5 bases, with 15 bases between the two germline ends. Germline CDR1 is SGHRS and CDR2 is YFSETQ. The CDR3 covers 15 residues. The complete variable domain, with remaining parts taken from reference TRBV5-1 and TRBJ2-2, reads KAGVTQTPRYLIKTRGQQVTLSCSPISGHRSVSWYQQTPGQGLQFLFEYFSETQRNKGNFPGRFSGRQFSNSRSEMNVSTLELGDSALYLCASSPVSVSTGELFFGEGSRLTVL.